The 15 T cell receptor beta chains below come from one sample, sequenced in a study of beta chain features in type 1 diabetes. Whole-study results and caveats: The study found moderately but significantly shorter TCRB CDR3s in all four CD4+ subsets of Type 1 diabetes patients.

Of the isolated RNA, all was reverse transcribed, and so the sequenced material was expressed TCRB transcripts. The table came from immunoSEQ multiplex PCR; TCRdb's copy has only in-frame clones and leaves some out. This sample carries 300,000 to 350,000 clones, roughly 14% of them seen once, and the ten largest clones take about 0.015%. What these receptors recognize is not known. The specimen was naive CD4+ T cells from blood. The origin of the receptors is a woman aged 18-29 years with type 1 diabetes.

For the CDR3, the DNA is TGTGCCAGCAGTGAAGCGCGGCACAGCACAGATACGCAGTATTTT. Its translation is CASSEARHSTDTQYF. The V gene is TRBV2, the J gene TRBJ2-3; D not resolved. V was clipped by 0 bases and J by 0 bases, with 7 bases between them. The germline CDR1 and CDR2 sequences are SNHLY and FYNNEI. CDR3 size: 15 residues. The whole variable domain, filled in from reference TRBV2 and TRBJ2-3, reads EPEVTQTPSHQVTQMGQEVILRCVPISNHLYFYWYRQILGQKVEFLVSFYNNEISEKSEIFDDQFSVERPDGSNFTLKIRSTKLEDSAMYFCASSEARHSTDTQYFGPGTRLTVL.

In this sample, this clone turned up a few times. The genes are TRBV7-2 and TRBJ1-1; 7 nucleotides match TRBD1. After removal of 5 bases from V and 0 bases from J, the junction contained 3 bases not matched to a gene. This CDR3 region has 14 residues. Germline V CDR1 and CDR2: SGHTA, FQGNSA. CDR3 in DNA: TGTGCCAGCAGCCTACAGGGGCTGAACACTGAAGCTTTCTTT. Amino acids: CASSLQGLNTEAFF.

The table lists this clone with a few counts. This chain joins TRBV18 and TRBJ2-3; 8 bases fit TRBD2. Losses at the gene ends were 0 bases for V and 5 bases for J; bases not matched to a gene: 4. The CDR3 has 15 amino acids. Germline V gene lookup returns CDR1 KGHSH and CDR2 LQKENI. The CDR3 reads CASSPPSGREDTQYF. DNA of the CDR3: TGTGCCAGCTCACCACCCAGCGGGAGAGAAGATACGCAGTATTTT. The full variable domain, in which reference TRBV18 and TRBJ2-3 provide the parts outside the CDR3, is NAGVMQNPRHLVRRRGQEARLRCSPMKGHSHVYWYRQLPEEGLKFMVYLQKENIIDESGMPKERFSAEFPKEGPSILRIQQVVRGDSAAYFCASSPPSGREDTQYFGPGTRLTVL.

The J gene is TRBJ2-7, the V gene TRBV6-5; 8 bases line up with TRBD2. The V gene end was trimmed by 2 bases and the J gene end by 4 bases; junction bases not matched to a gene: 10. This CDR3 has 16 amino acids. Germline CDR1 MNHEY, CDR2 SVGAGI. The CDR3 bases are TGTGCCAGCAGTTACCGTACTAGCGGTCCGCAATACGAGCAGTACGTC. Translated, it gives CASSYRTSGPQYEQYV.

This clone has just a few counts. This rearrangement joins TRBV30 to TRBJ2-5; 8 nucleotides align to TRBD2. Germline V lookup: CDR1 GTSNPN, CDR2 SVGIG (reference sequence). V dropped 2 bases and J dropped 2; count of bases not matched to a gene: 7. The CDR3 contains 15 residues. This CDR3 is CAWSFPGTRQETQYF. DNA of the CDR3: TGTGCCTGGAGTTTCCCGGGGACTAGGCAAGAGACCCAGTACTTC.

CDR3 sequence: CASSAGTGGSYNEQFF. DNA of the CDR3: TGCGCCAGCAGCGCCGGGACGGGGGGCTCCTACAATGAGCAGTTCTTC. J is TRBJ2-1 and V is TRBV5-1, with TRBD2 matching over 7 bases. The germline CDR1 and CDR2 sequences are SGHRS and YFSETQ. The CDR3 length is 16 residues. V was pared by 4 bases and J by 0 bases, with 7 bases of the junction left unmatched.

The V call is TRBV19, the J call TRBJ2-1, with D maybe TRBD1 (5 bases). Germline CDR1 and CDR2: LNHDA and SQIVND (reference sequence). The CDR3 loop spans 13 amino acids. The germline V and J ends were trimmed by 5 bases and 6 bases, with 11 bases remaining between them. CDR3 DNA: TGTGCCAGTAGTGCGGACAAGGGCAATGAGCAGTTCTTC. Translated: CASSADKGNEQFF.

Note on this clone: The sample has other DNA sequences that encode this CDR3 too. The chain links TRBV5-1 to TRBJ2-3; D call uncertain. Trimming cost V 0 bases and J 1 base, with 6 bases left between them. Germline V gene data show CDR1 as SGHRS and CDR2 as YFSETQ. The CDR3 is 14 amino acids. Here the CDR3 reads CASSLATGTDTQYF. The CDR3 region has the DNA TGCGCCAGCAGCTTGGCCACAGGCACAGATACGCAGTATTTT.

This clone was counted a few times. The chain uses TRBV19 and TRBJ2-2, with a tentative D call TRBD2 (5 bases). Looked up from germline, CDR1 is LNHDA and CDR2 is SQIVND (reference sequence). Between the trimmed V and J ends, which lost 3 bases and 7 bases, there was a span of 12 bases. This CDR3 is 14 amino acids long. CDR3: CASSMRTVGGELFF. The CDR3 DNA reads TGTGCCAGTAGTATGAGGACTGTTGGCGGGGAGCTGTTTTTT.

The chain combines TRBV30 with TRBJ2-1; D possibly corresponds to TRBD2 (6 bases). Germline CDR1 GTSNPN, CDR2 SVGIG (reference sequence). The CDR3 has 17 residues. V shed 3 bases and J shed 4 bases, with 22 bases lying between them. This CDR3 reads CAWSIGGIMDSYNEQFF. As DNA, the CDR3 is TGTGCCTGGAGCATCGGCGGGATAATGGACTCTTACAATGAGCAGTTCTTC.

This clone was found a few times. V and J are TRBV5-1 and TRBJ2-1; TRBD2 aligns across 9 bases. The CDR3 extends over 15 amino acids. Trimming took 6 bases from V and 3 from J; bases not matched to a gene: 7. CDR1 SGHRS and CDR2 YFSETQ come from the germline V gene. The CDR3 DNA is TGCGCCAGCAACCCACTAGCGGGCCTCTACAATGAGCAGTTCTTC. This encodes CASNPLAGLYNEQFF.

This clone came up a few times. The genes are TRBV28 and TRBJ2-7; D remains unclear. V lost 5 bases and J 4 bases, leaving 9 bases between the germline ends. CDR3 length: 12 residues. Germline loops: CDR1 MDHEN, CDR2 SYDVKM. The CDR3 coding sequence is TGTGCCAGCAGTCCCGGGTCATACGAGCAGTACGTC. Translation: CASSPGSYEQYV.

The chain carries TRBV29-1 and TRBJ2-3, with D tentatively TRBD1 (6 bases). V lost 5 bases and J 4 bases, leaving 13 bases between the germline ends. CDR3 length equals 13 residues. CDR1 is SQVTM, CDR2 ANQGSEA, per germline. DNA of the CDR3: TGCAGCGTTAAACAGGGTGGGGCAGATACGCAGTATTTT. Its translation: CSVKQGGADTQYF.

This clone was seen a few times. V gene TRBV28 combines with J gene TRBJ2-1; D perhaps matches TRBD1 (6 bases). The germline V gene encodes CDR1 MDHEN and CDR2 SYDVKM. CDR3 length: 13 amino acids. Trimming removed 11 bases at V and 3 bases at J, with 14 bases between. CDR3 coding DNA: TGTGCCGTTTCTGGGGGCCTCTACAATGAGCAGTTCTTC. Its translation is CAVSGGLYNEQFF.

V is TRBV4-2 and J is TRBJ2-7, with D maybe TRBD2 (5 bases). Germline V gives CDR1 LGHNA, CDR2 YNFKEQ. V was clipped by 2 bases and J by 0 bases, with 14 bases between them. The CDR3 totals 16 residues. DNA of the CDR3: TGTGCCAGCAGCCAACGCAGCGGAAGAGACTCCTACGAGCAGTACTTC. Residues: CASSQRSGRDSYEQYF.